The subject of this entry is one TCR beta chain. This record comes from a study of shared clonotypes between healthy human individuals. Sequencing was performed with immunoSEQ multiplex PCR; in TCRdb, only in-frame clones are kept and a portion is missing. The repertoire has about 610,000 clones, about 96% of them found once; the top ten carry less than 0.13%. Naive-designated CD8 cells lacked CD45RO, were positively enriched for CCR7, and omitted terminally differentiated effector memory CD45RA+ cells. The specimen was naive CD8+ T cells sorted from blood. The clonotype originates from a woman aged 25 to 45 in good health.

The CDR3 here is CASSGAPPSGANVLTF. The CDR3, as DNA: TGTGCCAGCAGCGGGGCTCCACCCTCTGGGGCCAACGTCCTGACTTTC. The chain has TRBV7-6 and TRBJ2-6, with D possibly TRBD1 on 5 matching bases. Per the germline V gene, CDR1 is SGHVS and CDR2 is FNYEAQ. The CDR3 covers 16 residues. Trimming pared 5 bases from V and 0 bases from J, leaving 11 bases between. The variable domain in full, completed from reference TRBV7-6 and TRBJ2-6, reads GAGVSQSPRYKVTKRGQDVALRCDPISGHVSLYWYRQALGQGPEFLTYFNYEAQQDKSGLPNDRFSAERPEGSISTLTIQRTEQRDSAMYRCASSGAPPSGANVLTFGAGSRLTVL.